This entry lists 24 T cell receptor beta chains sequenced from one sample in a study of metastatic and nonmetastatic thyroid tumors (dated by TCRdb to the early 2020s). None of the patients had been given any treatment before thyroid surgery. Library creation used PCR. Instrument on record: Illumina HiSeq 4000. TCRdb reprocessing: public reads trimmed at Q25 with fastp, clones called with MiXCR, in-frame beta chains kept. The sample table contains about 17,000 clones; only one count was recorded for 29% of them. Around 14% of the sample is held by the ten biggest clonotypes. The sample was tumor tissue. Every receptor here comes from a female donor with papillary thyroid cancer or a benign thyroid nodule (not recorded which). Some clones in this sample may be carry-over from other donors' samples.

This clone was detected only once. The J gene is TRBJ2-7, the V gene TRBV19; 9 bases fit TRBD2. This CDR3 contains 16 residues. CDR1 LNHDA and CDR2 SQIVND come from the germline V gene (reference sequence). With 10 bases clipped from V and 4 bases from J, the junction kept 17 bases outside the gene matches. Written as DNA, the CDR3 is TGTGCCATCTCGCCGACAATCCTAGCGGGACTATACGAGCAGTACTTC. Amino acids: CAISPTILAGLYEQYF.

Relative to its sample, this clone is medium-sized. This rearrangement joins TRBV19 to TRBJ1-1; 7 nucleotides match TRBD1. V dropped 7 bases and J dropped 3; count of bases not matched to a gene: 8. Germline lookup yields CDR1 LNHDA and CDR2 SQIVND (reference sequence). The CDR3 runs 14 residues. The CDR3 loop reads CASILGGSYTEAFF. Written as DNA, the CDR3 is TGTGCCAGTATCTTAGGGGGCAGCTACACTGAAGCTTTCTTT.

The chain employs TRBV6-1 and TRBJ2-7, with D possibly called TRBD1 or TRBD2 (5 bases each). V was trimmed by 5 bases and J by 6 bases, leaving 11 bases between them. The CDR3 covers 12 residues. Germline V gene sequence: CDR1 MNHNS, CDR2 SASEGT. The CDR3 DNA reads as TGTGCCAGCAGTCGGATGGGACGCGAGCAGTACTTC. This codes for CASSRMGREQYF.

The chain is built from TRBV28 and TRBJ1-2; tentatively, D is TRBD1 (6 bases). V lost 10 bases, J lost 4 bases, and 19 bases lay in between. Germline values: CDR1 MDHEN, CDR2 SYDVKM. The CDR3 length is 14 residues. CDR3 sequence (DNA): TGTGCCATCGGATTCGGGGGCACGGGCTATGGCTACACCTTC. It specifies CAIGFGGTGYGYTF.

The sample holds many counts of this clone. CDR3 sequence reads: CASSPSRGGNTIYF. In DNA form, the CDR3 reads TGTGCCAGCTCACCGTCCCGAGGGGGAAACACCATATATTTT. This chain joins TRBV18 and TRBJ1-3; no reliable D call. V lost 3 bases to trimming and J lost 4 bases, with 10 bases between them. CDR1 is KGHSH and CDR2 is LQKENI in the germline V gene. This CDR3 is built from 14 residues.

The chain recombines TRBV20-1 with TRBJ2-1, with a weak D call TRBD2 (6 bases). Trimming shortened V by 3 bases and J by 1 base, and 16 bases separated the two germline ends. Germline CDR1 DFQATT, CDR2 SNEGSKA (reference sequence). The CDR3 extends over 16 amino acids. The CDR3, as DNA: TGCAGTGCTAGTGGCCCAATCGGGAGATCCTACAATGAGCAGTTCTTC. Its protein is CSASGPIGRSYNEQFF.

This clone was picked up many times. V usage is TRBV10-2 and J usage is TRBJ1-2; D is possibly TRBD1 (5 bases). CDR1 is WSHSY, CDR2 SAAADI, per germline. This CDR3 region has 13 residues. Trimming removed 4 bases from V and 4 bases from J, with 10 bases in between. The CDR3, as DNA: TGCGCCAGCAGTGGGGGCAACCCCTATGGCTACACCTTC. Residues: CASSGGNPYGYTF.

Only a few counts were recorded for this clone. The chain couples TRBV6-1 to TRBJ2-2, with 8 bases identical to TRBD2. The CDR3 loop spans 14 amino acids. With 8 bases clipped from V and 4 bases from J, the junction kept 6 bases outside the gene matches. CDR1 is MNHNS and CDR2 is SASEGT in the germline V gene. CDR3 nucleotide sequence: TGTGCCAGCCGAAGCGGGAGTTTCACCGGGGAGCTGTTTTTT. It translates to CASRSGSFTGELFF.

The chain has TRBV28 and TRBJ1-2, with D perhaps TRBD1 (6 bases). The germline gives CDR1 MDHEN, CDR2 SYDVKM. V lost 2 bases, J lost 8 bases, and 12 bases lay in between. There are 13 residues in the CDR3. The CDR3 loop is CASSLARRGGYTF. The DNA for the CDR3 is TGTGCCAGCAGTTTAGCACGGAGGGGGGGCTACACCTTC.

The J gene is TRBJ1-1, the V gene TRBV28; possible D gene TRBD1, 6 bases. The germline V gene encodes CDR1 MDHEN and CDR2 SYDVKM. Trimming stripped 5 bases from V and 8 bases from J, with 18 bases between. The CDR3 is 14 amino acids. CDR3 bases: TGTGCCAGCAGTACTATCGGGGCAGGGGAAGAAGCTTTCTTT. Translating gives CASSTIGAGEEAFF.

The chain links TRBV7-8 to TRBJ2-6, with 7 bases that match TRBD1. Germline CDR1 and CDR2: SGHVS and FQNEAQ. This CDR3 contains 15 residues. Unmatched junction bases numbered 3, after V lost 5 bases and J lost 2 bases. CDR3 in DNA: TGTGCCAGCAGCCGCAGGGGGACTGGGGCCAACGTCCTGACTTTC. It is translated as CASSRRGTGANVLTF.

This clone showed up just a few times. The CDR3 spells CSVGDPPGGYTF. The CDR3 region has the DNA TGCAGCGTTGGAGATCCCCCTGGTGGCTACACCTTC. V gene TRBV29-1 combines with J gene TRBJ1-2; no definite D call. Germline V CDR1 and CDR2: SQVTM, ANQGSEA. The V gene lost 4 bases and the J gene lost 7 bases, with 13 bases spanning the gap. The CDR3 is 12 residues long.

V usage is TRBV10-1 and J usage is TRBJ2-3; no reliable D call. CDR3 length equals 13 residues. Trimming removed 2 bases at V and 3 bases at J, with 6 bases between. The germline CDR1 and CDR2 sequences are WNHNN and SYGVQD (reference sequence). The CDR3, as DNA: TGCGCCAGCAGTGAGGTCTTGACAGATACGCAGTATTTT. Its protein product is CASSEVLTDTQYF.

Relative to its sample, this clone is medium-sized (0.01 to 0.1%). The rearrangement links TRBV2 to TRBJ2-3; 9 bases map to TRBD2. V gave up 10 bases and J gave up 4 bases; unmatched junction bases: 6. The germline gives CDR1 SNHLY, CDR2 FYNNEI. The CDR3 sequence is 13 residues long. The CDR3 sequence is CAISSGKADTQYF. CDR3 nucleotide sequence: TGTGCCATCTCTAGCGGGAAAGCAGATACGCAGTATTTT. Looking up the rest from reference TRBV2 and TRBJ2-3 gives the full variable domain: EPEVTQTPSHQVTQMGQEVILRCVPISNHLYFYWYRQILGQKVEFLVSFYNNEISEKSEIFDDQFSVERPDGSNFTLKIRSTKLEDSAMYFCAISSGKADTQYFGPGTRLTVL.

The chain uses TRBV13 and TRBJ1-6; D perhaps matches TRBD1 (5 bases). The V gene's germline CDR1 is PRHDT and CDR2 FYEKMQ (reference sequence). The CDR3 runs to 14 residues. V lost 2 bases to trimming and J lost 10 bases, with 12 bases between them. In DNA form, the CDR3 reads TGTGCCAGCAGCTTAAAGGGGTTAAGATCACCCCTCCACTTT. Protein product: CASSLKGLRSPLHF.

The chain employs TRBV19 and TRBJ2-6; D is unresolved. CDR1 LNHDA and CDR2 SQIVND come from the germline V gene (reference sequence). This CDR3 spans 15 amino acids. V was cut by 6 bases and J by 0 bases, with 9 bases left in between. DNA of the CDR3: TGTGCCAGTAGGATTTCCATCTCTGGGGCCAACGTCCTGACTTTC. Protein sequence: CASRISISGANVLTF.

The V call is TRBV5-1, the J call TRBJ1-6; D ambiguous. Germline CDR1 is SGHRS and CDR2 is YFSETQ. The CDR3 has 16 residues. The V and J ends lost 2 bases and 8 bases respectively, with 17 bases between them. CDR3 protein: CASSFRSAARDSPLHF. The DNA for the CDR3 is TGCGCCAGCAGCTTTAGGTCGGCCGCGCGGGATTCACCCCTCCACTTT.

CDR3 DNA: TGTGCCAGCAGTGAAATACGGGGGAGGAACACTGAAGCTTTCTTT. This sequence encodes CASSEIRGRNTEAFF. The chain combines TRBV6-1 with TRBJ1-1; a weak D match, TRBD1 (5 bases). CDR1 and CDR2 from the germline V gene are MNHNS and SASEGT. Trimming cost V 2 bases and J 1 base, with 11 bases left between them. The CDR3 totals 15 residues.

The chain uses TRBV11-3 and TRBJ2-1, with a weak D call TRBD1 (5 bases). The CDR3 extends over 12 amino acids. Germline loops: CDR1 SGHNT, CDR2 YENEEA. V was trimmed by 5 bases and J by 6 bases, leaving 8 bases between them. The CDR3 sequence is CASSDQGNEQFF. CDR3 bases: TGTGCCAGCAGCGATCAGGGCAATGAGCAGTTCTTC.

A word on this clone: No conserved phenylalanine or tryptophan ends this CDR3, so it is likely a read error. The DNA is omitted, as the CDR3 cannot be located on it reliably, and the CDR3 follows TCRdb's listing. CDR3 region: CSARDSGQPQRL. This rearrangement joins TRBV20-1 to TRBJ1-5. The length of the CDR3 is 12 amino acids, counting both ends. The germline V gene encodes CDR1 DFQATT and CDR2 SNEGSKA (reference sequence).

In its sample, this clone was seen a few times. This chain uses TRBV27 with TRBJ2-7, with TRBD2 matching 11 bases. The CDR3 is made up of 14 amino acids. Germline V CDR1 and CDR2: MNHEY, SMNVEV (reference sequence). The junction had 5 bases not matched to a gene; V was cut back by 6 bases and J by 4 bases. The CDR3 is CASSHGTSGYEQYF. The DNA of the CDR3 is TGTGCCAGCAGCCACGGGACTAGCGGTTACGAGCAGTACTTC.

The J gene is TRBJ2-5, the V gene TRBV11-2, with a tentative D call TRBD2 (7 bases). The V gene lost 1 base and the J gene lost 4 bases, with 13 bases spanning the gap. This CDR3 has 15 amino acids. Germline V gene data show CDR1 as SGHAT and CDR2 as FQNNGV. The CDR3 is CASSLVRGGGETQYF. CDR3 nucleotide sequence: TGTGCCAGCAGCTTAGTGCGGGGAGGGGGAGAGACCCAGTACTTC. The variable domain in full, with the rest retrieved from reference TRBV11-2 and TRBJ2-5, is EAGVAQSPRYKIIEKRQSVAFWCNPISGHATLYWYQQILGQGPKLLIQFQNNGVVDDSQLPKDRFSAERLKGVDSTLKIQPAKLEDSAVYLCASSLVRGGGETQYFGPGTRLLVL.

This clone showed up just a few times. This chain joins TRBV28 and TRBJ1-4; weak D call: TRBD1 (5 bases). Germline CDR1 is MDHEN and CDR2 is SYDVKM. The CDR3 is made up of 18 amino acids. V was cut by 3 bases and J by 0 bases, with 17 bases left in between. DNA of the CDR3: TGTGCCAGCAGTTTTCCGGGGGTGGAAGGTTCAACTAATGAAAAACTGTTTTTT. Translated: CASSFPGVEGSTNEKLFF.

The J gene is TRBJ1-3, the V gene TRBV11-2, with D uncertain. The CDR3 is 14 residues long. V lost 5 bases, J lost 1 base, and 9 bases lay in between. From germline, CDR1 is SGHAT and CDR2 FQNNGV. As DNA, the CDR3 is TGTGCCAGCAGCCCCCACGTTTCTGGAAACACCATATATTTT. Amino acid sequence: CASSPHVSGNTIYF.